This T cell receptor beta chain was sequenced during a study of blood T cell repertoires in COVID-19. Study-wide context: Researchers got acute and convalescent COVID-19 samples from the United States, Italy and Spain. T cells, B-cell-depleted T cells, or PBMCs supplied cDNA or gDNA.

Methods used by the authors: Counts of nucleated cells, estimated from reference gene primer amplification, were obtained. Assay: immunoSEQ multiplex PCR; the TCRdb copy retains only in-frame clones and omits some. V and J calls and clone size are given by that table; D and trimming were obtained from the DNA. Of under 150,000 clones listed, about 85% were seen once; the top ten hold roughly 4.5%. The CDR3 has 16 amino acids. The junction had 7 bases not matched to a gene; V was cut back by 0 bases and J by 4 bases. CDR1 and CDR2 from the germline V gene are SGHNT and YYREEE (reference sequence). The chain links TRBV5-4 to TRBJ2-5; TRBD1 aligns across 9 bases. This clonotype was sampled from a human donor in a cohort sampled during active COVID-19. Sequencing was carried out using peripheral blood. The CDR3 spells CASSLVFRGQGETQYF. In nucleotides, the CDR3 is TGTGCCAGCAGCTTGGTGTTTAGGGGACAGGGAGAGACCCAGTACTTC.